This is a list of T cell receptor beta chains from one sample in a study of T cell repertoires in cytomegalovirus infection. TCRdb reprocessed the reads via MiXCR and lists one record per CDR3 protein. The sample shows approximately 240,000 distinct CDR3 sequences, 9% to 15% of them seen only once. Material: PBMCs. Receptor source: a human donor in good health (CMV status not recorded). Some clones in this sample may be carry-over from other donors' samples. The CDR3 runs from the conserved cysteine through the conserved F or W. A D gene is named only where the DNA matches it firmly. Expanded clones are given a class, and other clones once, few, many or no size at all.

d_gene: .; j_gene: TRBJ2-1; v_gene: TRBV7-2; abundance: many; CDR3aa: CASSNQGKAEQFF; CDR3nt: TGTGCCAGCAGCAACCAGGGGAAGGCTGAGCAGTTCTTC
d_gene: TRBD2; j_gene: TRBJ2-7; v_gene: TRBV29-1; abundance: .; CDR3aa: CSAGALAGLGEQYF; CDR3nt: TGCAGCGCTGGAGCACTAGCGGGCCTTGGCGAGCAGTACTTC
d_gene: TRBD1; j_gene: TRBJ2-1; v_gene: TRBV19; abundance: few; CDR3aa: CASRNTGGSYNEQFF; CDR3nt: TGTGCCAGTCGTAATACAGGGGGCAGCTACAATGAGCAGTTCTTC
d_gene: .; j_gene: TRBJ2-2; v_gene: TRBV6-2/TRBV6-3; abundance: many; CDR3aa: CASSYGQRANTGELFF; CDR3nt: TGTGCCAGCAGTTACGGCCAGAGGGCAAACACCGGGGAGCTGTTTTTT
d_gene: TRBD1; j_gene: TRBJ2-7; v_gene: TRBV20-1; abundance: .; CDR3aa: CSGGTGYHEQYF; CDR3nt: TGCAGTGGTGGGACAGGGTACCACGAGCAGTACTTC
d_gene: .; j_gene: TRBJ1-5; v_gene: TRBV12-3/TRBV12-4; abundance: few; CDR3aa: CASSLSSWGSNQPQHF; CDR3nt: TGTGCCAGCAGTTTGTCGTCCTGGGGGAGCAATCAGCCCCAGCATTTT
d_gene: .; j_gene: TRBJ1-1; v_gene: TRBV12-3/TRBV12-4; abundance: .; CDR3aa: CASSLAGLRNTEAFF; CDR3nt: TGTGCCAGCAGTTTAGCGGGACTGAGGAACACTGAAGCTTTCTTT
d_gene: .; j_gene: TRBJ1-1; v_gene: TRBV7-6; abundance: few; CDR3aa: CASSLDWGREAFF; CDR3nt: TGTGCCAGCAGCTTAGACTGGGGGCGCGAGGCTTTCTTT
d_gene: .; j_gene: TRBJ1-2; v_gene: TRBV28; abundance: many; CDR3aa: CASSDGGNYGYTF; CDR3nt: TGTGCCAGCTCGGACGGCGGCAACTATGGCTACACCTTC
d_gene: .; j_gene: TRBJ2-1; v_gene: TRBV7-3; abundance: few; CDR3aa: CASSYEYNEQFF; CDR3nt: TGTGCCAGCAGCTACGAGTACAATGAGCAGTTCTTC
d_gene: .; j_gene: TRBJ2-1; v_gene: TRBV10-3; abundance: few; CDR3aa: CAISDRPSSYNEQFF; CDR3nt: TGTGCCATCAGTGACCGCCCAAGCTCCTACAATGAGCAGTTCTTC
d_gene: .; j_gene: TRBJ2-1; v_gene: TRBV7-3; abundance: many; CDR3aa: CASSPRALGEQFF; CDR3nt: TGTGCCAGCAGCCCCCGGGCCCTAGGTGAGCAGTTCTTC
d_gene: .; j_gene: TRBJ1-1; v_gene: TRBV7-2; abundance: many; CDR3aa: CASSLVAGVNTEAFF; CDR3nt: TGTGCCAGCAGCTTAGTGGCAGGAGTTAACACTGAAGCTTTCTTT
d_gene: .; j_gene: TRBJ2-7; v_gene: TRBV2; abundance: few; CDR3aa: CASSPGRPPGEQYF; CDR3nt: TGTGCCAGCAGTCCCGGGCGCCCACCAGGGGAGCAGTACTTC
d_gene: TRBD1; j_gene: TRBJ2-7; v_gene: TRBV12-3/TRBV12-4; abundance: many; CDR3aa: CASSSGGQGAHEQYF; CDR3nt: TGTGCCAGCAGCTCAGGGGGACAGGGGGCCCACGAGCAGTACTTC
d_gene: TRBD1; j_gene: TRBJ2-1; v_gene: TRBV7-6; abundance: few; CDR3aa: CASSFQGALNNEQFF; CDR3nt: TGTGCCAGCAGCTTTCAGGGGGCGTTGAACAATGAGCAGTTCTTC
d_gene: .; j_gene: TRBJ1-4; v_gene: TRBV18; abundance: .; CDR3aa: CASSLYNEKLFF; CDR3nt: TGTGCCAGCTCATTATACAATGAAAAACTGTTTTTT
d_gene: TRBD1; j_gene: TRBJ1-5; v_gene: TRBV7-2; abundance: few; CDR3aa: CASSFQQGSNQPQHF; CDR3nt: TGTGCCAGCAGCTTTCAACAGGGGAGCAATCAGCCCCAGCATTTT
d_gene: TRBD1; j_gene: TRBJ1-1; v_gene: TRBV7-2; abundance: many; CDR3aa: CASSRQIFMRDSNTEAFF; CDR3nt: TGTGCCAGCAGCCGTCAGATATTTATGCGGGACAGTAACACTGAAGCTTTCTTT
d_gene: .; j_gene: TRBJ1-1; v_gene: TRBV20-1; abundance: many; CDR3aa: CSAREIQGITEAFF; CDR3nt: TGCAGTGCTAGAGAGATACAGGGTATCACTGAAGCTTTCTTT
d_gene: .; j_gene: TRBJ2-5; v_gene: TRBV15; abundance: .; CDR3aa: CATSWSGSGTQYF; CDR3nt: TGTGCCACCAGCTGGAGCGGGTCGGGGACCCAGTACTTC
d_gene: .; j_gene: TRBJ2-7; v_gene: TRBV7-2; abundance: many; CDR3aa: CASSFPLGSLSYEQYF; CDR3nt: TGTGCCAGCAGCTTCCCACTAGGGTCCCTCTCCTACGAGCAGTACTTC
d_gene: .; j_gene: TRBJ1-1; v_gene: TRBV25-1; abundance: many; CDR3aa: CASSVDVRTEAFF; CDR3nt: TGTGCCAGCAGTGTGGACGTACGCACTGAAGCTTTCTTT
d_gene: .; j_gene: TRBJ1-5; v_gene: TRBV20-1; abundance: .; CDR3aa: CSARNISSGPQHF; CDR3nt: TGCAGTGCTAGAAATATCTCCTCGGGGCCCCAGCATTTT
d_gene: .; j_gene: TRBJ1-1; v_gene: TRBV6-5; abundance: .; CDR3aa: CASSYESVNTEAFF; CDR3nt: TGTGCCAGCAGTTACGAGTCGGTGAACACTGAAGCTTTCTTT
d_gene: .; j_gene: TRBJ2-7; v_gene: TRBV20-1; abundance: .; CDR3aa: CAGQSSTYEPYF; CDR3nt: TGCGCCGGGCAATCATCCACCTACGAGCCGTACTTC
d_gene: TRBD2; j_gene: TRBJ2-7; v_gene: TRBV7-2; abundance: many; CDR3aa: CASSSWTSVSYEQYF; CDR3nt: TGTGCCAGCAGCTCCTGGACTAGCGTATCCTACGAGCAGTACTTC
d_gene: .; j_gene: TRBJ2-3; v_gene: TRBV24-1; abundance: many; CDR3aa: CATSDSSWADTQYF; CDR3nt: TGTGCCACCAGTGATTCTTCTTGGGCAGATACGCAGTATTTT
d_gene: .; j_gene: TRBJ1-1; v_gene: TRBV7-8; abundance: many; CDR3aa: CASSPPGRGTEAFF; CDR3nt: TGTGCCAGCAGCCCTCCGGGGAGAGGGACTGAAGCTTTCTTT
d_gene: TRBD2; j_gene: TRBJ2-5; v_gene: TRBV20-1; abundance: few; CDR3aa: CSAPRTSNYAETQYF; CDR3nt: TGCAGTGCCCCCAGGACTAGTAATTATGCGGAGACCCAGTACTTC
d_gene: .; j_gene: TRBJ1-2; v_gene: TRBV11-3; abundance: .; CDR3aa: CASSLLGPYGYTF; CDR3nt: TGTGCCAGCAGCTTATTGGGACCCTATGGCTACACCTTC
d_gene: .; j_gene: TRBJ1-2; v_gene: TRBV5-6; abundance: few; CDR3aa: CASSTDSPLGYTF; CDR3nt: TGTGCCAGCAGCACGGACAGCCCCTTGGGCTACACCTTC
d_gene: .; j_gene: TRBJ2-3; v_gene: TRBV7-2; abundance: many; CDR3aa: CASSLEPSDTQYF; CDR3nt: TGTGCCAGCAGCTTAGAACCGTCAGATACGCAGTATTTT
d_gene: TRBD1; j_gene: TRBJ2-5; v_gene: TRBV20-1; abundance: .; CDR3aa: CSASQGAGETQYF; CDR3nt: TGCAGTGCTAGTCAGGGGGCTGGGGAGACCCAGTACTTC
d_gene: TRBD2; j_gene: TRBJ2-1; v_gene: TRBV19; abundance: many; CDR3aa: CASSMASGSKDEQFF; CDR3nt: TGTGCCAGTAGTATGGCTAGCGGGAGTAAGGATGAGCAGTTCTTC
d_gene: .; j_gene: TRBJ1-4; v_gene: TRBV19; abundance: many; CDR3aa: CASSLGTSNEKLFF; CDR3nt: TGTGCCAGTAGTCTCGGGACGTCTAATGAAAAACTGTTTTTT
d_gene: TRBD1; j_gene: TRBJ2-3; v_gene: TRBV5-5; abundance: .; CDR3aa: CASSLGDRGRGADTQYF; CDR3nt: TGTGCCAGCAGCTTAGGGGACAGGGGGCGCGGCGCAGATACGCAGTATTTT
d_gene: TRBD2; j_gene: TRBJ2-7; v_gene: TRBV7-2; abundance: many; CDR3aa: CASSIRTSGAESYEQYF; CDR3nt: TGTGCCAGCAGCATCCGGACTAGCGGGGCTGAGTCCTACGAGCAGTACTTC
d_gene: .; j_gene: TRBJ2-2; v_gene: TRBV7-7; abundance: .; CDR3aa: CASSSQLARQSFGELFF; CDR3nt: TGTGCCAGCAGCTCCCAGCTTGCCAGACAGTCCTTCGGGGAGCTGTTTTTT
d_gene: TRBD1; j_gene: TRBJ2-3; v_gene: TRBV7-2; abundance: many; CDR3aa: CASSTDRGPDTQYF; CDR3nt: TGTGCCAGCAGCACCGACAGGGGCCCAGATACGCAGTATTTT
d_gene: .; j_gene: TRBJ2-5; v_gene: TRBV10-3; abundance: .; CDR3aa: CAISTGTLQETQYF; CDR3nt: TGTGCCATCAGCACCGGGACCCTCCAAGAGACCCAGTACTTC
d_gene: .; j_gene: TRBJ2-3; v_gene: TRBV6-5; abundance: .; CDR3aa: CASSRDWGDTQYF; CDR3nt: TGTGCCAGCAGTCGGGACTGGGGCGATACGCAGTATTTT
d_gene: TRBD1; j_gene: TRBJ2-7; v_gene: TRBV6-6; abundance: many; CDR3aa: CASRDSLAYEQYF; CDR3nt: TGTGCCAGCCGGGACAGCCTAGCCTACGAGCAGTACTTC
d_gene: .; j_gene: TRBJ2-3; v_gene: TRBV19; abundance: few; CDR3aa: CASNPGGGYGTQYF; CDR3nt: TGTGCCAGTAATCCGGGGGGCGGCTACGGTACGCAGTATTTT
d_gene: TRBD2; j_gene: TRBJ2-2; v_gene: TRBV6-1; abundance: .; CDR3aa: CASSWSGRAGSKTGELFF; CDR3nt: TGTGCCAGCAGCTGGAGCGGGAGGGCCGGATCTAAAACCGGGGAGCTGTTTTTT
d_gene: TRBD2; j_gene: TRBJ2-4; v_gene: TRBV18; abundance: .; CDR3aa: CASSPAGERNIQYF; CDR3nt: TGTGCCAGCTCACCGGCGGGAGAGAGAAACATTCAGTACTTC
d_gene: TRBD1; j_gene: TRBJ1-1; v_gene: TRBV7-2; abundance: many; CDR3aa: CASSQSTGTGEAFF; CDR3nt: TGTGCCAGCAGCCAATCGACAGGGACGGGTGAAGCTTTCTTT
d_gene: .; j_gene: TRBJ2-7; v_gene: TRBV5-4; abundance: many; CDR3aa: CASSLDRESSYEQYF; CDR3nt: TGTGCCAGCAGCTTGGATCGGGAAAGCTCCTACGAGCAGTACTTC
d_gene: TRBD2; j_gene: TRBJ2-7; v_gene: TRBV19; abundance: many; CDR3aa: CASSIDDETSGMQYF; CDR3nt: TGTGCCAGTAGTATAGATGACGAGACTAGCGGGATGCAGTACTTC
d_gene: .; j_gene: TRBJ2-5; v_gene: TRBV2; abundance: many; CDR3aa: CASSEEETQYF; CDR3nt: TGTGCCAGCAGTGAAGAAGAGACCCAGTACTTC
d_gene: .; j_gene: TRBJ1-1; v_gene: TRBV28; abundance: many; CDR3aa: CASSAGSFSRAFF; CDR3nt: TGTGCCAGCAGTGCAGGGTCCTTCTCTCGGGCTTTCTTT
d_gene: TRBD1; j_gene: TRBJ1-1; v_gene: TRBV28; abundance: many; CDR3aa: CASSTGGEGSTEAFF; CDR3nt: TGTGCCAGCAGCACAGGGGGCGAAGGATCCACTGAAGCTTTCTTT